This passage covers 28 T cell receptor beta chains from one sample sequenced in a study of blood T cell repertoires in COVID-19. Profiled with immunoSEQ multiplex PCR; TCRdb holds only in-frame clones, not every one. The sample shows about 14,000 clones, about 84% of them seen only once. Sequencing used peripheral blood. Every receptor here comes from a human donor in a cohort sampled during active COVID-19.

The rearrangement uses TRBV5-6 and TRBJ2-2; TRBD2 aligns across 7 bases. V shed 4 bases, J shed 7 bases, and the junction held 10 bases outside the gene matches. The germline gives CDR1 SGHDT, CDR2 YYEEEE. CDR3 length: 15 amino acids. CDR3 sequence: CASSHAGGGDGELFF. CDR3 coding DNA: TGTGCCAGCAGCCACGCCGGGGGAGGGGACGGGGAGCTGTTTTTT.

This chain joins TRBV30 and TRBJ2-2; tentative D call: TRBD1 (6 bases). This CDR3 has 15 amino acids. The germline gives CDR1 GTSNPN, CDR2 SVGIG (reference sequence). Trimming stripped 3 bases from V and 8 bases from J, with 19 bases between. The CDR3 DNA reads TGTGCCTGGAGATACCGGACAGCTAGTGCTGGGGAGCTGTTTTTT. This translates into CAWRYRTASAGELFF.

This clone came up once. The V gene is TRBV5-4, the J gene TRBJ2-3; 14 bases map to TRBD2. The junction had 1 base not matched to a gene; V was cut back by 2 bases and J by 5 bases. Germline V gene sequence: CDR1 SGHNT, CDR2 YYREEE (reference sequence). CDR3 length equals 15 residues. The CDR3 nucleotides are TGTGCCAGCAGCTTCGGGACTAGCGGGAGAGATACGCAGTATTTT. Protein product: CASSFGTSGRDTQYF.

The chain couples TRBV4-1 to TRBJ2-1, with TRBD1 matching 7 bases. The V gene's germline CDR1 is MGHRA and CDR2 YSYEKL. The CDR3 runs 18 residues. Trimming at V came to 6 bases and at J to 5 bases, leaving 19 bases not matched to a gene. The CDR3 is CASRQWLYPGTANNEQFF. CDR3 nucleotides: TGCGCCAGCAGGCAATGGCTTTATCCCGGGACAGCAAACAATGAGCAGTTCTTC.

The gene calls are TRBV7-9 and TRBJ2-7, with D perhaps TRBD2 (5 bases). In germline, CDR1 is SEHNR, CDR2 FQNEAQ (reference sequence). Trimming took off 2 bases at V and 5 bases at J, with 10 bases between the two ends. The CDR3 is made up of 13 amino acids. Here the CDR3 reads CASSLLEEDEQYF. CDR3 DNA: TGTGCCAGCAGCTTACTAGAGGAGGACGAGCAGTACTTC.

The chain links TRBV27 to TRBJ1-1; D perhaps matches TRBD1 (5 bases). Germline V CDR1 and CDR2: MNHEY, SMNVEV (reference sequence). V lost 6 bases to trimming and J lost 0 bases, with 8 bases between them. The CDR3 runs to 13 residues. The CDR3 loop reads CASSPGMNTEAFF. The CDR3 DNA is TGTGCCAGCAGCCCAGGGATGAACACTGAAGCTTTCTTT.

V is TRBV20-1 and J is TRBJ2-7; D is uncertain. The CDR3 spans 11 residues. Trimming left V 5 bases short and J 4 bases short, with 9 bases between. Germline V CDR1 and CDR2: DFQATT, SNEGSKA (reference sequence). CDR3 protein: CSAPRGYEQYF. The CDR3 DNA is TGCAGTGCTCCACGAGGATACGAGCAGTACTTC.

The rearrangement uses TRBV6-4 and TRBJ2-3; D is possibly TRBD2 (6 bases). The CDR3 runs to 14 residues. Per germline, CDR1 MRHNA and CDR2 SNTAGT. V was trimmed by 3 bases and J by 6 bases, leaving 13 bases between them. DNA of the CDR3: TGTGCCAGCAGTGAAGGTGCGGGAAGGGATACGCAGTATTTT. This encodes CASSEGAGRDTQYF.

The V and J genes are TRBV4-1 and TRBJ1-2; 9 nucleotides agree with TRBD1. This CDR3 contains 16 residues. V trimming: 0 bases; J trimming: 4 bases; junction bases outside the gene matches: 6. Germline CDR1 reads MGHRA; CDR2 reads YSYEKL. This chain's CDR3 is CASSQDRQGGGYGYTF. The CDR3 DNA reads TGCGCCAGCAGCCAAGATCGACAGGGGGGGGGCTATGGCTACACCTTC.

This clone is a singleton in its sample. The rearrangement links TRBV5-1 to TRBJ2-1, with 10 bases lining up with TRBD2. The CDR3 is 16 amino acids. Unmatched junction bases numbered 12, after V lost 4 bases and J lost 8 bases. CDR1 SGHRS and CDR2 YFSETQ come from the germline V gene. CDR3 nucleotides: TGCGCCAGCAGCGCACTACTAGCGGGATCTCTCGATGAGCAGTTCTTC. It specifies CASSALLAGSLDEQFF. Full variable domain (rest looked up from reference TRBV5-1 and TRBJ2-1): KAGVTQTPRYLIKTRGQQVTLSCSPISGHRSVSWYQQTPGQGLQFLFEYFSETQRNKGNFPGRFSGRQFSNSRSEMNVSTLELGDSALYLCASSALLAGSLDEQFFGPGTRLTVL.

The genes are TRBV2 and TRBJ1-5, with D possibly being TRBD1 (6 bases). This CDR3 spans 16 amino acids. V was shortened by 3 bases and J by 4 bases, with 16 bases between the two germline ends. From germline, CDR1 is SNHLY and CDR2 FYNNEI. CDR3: CASSDWGLAGNQPQHF. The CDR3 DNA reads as TGTGCCAGCAGTGATTGGGGGCTGGCCGGGAATCAGCCCCAGCATTTT.

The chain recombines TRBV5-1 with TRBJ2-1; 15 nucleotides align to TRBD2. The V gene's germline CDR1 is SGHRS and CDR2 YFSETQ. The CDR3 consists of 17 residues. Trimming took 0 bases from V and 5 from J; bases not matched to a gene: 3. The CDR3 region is CASSLGGTSGRNNEQFF. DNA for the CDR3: TGCGCCAGCAGCTTGGGGGGGACTAGCGGGAGGAACAATGAGCAGTTCTTC.

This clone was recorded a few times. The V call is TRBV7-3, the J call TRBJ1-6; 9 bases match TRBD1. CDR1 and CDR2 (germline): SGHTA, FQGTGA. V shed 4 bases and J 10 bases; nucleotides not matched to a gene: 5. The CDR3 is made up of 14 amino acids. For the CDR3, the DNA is TGTGCCAGCAGCTCCGGGACAGGGCAATCACCCCTCCACTTT. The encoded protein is CASSSGTGQSPLHF. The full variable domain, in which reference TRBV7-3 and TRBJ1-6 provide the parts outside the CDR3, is GAGVSQTPSNKVTEKGKYVELRCDPISGHTALYWYRQSLGQGPEFLIYFQGTGAADDSGLPNDRFFAVRPEGSVSTLKIQRTERGDSAVYLCASSSGTGQSPLHFGNGTRLTVT.

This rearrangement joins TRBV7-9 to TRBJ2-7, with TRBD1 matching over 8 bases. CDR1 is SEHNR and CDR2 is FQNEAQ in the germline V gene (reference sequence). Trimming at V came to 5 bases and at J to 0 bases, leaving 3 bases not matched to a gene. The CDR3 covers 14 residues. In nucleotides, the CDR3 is TGTGCCAGCAGCGACAGGGGTGTCTCCTACGAGCAGTACTTC. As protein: CASSDRGVSYEQYF.

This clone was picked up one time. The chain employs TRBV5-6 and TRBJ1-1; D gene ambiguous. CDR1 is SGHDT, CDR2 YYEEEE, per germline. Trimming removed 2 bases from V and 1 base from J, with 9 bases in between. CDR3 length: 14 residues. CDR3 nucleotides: TGTGCCAGCAGCTTTAGAACCGGGAACACTGAAGCTTTCTTT. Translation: CASSFRTGNTEAFF.

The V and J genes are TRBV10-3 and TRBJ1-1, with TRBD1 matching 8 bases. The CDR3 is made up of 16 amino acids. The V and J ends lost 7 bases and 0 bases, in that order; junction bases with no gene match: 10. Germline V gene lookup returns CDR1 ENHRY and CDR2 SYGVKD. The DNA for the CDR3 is TGTGCCATCACCTCAGGGACAGGCCTCTTGAACACTGAAGCTTTCTTT. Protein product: CAITSGTGLLNTEAFF.

CDR3 nucleotide sequence: TGCGCCAGCAGCCCAGGGACAGTAAGAGGCTACACCTTC. Encoded protein: CASSPGTVRGYTF. The chain recombines TRBV4-3 with TRBJ1-2, with 7 bases matching TRBD1. Germline-derived CDR1 and CDR2 are LGHNA and YSLEER. The CDR3 is 13 residues long. V lost 4 bases to trimming and J lost 8 bases; unmatched junction nucleotides: 7.

CDR3 DNA sequence: TGTGCCAGCACCTGGGAGGGCCTTCCAGATACGCAGTATTTT. This codes for CASTWEGLPDTQYF. The V gene is TRBV5-6, the J gene TRBJ2-3, with 7 bases matching TRBD2. The germline CDR1 and CDR2 sequences are SGHDT and YYEEEE. This CDR3 has 14 residues. After removal of 6 bases from V and 4 bases from J, the junction contained 8 bases not matched to a gene.

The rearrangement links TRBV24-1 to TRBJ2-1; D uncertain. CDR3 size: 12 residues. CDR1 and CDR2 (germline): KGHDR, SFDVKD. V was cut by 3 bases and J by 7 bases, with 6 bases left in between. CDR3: CATSDVRNEQFF. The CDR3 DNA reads TGTGCCACCAGTGATGTTCGTAATGAGCAGTTCTTC.

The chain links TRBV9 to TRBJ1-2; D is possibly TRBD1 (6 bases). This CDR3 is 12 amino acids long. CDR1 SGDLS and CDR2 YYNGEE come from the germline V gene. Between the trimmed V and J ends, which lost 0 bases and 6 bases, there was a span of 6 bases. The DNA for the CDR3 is TGTGCCAGCAGCGTAGGGACAGATGGCTACACCTTC. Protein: CASSVGTDGYTF.

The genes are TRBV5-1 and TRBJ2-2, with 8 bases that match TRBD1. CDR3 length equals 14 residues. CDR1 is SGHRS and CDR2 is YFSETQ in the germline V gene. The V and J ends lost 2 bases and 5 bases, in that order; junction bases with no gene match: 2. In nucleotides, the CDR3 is TGCGCCAGCAGCTTAGGGACAGGTACCGGGGAGCTGTTTTTT. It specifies CASSLGTGTGELFF.

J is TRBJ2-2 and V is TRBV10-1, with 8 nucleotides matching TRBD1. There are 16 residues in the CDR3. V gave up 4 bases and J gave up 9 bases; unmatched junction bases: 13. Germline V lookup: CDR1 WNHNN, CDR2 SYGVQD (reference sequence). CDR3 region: CASSAKSDRVGRELFF. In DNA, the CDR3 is TGCGCCAGCAGTGCGAAATCGGACAGGGTGGGCCGGGAGCTGTTTTTT.

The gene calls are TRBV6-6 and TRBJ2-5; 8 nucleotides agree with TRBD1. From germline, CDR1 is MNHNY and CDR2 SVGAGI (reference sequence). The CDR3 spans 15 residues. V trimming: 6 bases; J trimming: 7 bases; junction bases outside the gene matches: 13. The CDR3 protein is CASSQNGQGAGTQYF. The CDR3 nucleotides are TGTGCCAGCAGCCAAAATGGACAGGGCGCAGGGACCCAGTACTTC.

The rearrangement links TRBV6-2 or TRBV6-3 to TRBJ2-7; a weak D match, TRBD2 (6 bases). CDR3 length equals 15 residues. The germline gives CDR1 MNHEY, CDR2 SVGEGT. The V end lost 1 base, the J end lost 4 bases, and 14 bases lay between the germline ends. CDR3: CASSYWLAATYEQYF. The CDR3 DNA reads TGTGCCAGCAGTTACTGGTTAGCGGCTACATACGAGCAGTACTTC.

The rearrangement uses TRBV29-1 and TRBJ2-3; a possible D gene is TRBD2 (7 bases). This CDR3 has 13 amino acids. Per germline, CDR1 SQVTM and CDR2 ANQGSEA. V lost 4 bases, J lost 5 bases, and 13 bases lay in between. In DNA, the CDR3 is TGCAGCGTTGGGGGGGGCCACGAAGATACGCAGTATTTT. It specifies CSVGGGHEDTQYF.

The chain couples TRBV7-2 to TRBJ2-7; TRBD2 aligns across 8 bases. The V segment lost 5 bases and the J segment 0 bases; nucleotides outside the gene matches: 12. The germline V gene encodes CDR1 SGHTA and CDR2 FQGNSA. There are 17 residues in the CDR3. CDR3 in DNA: TGTGCCAGCAGCCAAGGCCACCCGGGACTAGGCTCCTACGAGCAGTACTTC. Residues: CASSQGHPGLGSYEQYF.

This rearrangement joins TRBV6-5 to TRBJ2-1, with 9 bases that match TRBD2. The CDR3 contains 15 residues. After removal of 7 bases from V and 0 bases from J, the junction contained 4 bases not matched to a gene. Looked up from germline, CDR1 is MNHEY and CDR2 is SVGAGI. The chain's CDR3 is CASNPTSGSYNEQFF. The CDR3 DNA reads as TGTGCCAGCAACCCGACTAGCGGCTCCTACAATGAGCAGTTCTTC.

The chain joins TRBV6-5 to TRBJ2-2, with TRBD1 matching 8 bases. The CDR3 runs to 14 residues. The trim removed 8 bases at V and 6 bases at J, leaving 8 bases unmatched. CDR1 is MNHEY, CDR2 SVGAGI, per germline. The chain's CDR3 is CASSGTGGPGELFF. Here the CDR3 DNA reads TGTGCCAGCTCGGGAACAGGGGGGCCCGGGGAGCTGTTTTTT.